This T cell receptor beta chain comes out of a study of identical twins. Whole-study results and caveats: Abundant cord blood beta clonotypes carried fewer insertions; memory repertoires showed none. Beta out-of-frame twin sharing showed a weaker excess.

This clonotype was observed many times. Its antigen is currently unknown. A universal primer site was incorporated via template switching, and the cDNA contained unique molecular identifiers. One entry per CDR3 protein, called by TCRdb with MiXCR from the 5' RACE reads. The data contain about 570,000 distinct CDR3 sequences, more than 9% of them singletons. V lost 6 bases, J lost 7 bases, and 19 bases lay in between. The germline CDR1 and CDR2 sequences are DFQATT and SNEGSKA (reference sequence). CDR3 length equals 14 residues. This sample also belongs to another study, concerning yellow fever vaccine responses in identical twins.

Material: PBMCs. This chain joins TRBV20-1 and TRBJ2-1; D might be TRBD1 or TRBD2, each matching 5 bases. The receptor was derived from a woman younger than 35 in good health. The CDR3 region is CSAVRDLLSNEQFF. CDR3 bases: TGCAGTGCGGTCCGGGACCTTCTAAGTAATGAGCAGTTCTTC.